The 3 T cell receptor beta chains below come from one sample, sequenced in a study of early T cells in non-severe SARS-CoV-2 infection. TCRdb analysed the 5' RACE reads with MiXCR anew, one entry per CDR3 protein. The table has about 77,000 distinct CDR3 sequences, over 8.5% seen once. The specimen was whole blood. These receptors originate from an adult who was a healthcare worker with PCR-confirmed SARS-CoV-2 infection or an uninfected control (not recorded which).

This clonotype is a singleton in its sample. The J gene is TRBJ2-7, the V gene TRBV30; D is uncertain. The V end was cut by 2 bases, the J end by 0 bases, with 11 bases between. Germline V lookup: CDR1 GTSNPN, CDR2 SVGIG (reference sequence). This CDR3 spans 14 amino acids. In nucleotides, the CDR3 is TGTGCCTGGAGTCCGGGCCACCCCTCCTACGAGCAGTACTTC. It yields the protein CAWSPGHPSYEQYF.

This clonotype has at least ten counts. The J gene is TRBJ2-3, the V gene TRBV6-1; possible D gene TRBD2, 6 bases. The V and J ends lost 3 bases and 3 bases respectively, with 16 bases between them. Germline CDR1 and CDR2: MNHNS and SASEGT. This CDR3 comprises 16 residues. The CDR3 protein is CASSESPGEGTDTQYF. CDR3 coding DNA: TGTGCCAGCAGTGAGAGCCCGGGAGAAGGGACAGATACGCAGTATTTT.

This clonotype was counted between two and nine times. This sequence joins TRBV9 and TRBJ2-7; TRBD2 matches at 8 bases. V lost 3 bases, J lost 4 bases, and 6 bases stayed unmatched. Germline V gene sequence: CDR1 SGDLS, CDR2 YYNGEE. The CDR3 length is 14 residues. The CDR3 loop reads CASSESGSEYEQYF. The CDR3 region has the DNA TGTGCCAGCAGCGAAAGCGGGAGTGAGTACGAGCAGTACTTC. Filled out from reference TRBV9 and TRBJ2-7, the complete variable domain reads DSGVTQTPKHLITATGQRVTLRCSPRSGDLSVYWYQQSLDQGLQFLIQYYNGEERAKGNILERFSAQQFPDLHSELNLSSLELGDSALYFCASSESGSEYEQYFGPGTRLTVT.